This T cell receptor beta chain was retrieved from a study of blood T cell repertoires in COVID-19. Study context: Some COVID-19 samples were acute and others convalescent; all came from the United States, Italy and Spain.

Libraries were prepared by immunoSEQ multiplex PCR; TCRdb keeps only in-frame clonotypes and omits some of them. Seen here are about 46,000 clones, approximately 86% observed once, and the top ten hold 1.3%. Germline CDR1 SGHAT, CDR2 FQNNGV. The J segment lost 9 bases and the V segment lost 1 base, leaving 2 bases of the junction unmatched. This CDR3 has 14 residues. This clonotype was obtained from a man in his fifties or sixties with acute or convalescent COVID-19. The chain uses TRBV11-2 and TRBJ2-3; 12 nucleotides match TRBD2. Material for sequencing was peripheral blood. The CDR3: CASSLASGRATQYF. The CDR3 bases are TGTGCCAGCAGCTTAGCTAGCGGGAGGGCAACGCAGTATTTT.